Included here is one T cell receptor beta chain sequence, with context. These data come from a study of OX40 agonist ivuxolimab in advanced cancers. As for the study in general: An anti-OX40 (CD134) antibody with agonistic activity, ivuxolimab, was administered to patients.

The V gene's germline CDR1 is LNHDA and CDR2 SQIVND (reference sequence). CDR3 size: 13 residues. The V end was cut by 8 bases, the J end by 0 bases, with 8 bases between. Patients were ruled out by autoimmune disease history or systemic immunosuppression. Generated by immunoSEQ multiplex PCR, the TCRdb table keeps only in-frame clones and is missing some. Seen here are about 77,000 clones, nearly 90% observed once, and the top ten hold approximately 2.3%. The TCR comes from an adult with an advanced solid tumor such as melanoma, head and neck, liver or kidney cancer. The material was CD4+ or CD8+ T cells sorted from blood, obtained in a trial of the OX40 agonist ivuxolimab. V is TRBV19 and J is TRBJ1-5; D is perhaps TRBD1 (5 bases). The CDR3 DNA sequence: TGTGCCAGTCGGCAGGGTAGCAATCAGCCCCAGCATTTT. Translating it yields CASRQGSNQPQHF.